These 8 T cell receptor beta chains share one sample of origin, sequenced in a study of cytomegalovirus exposure and HLA in healthy donors. This PCR relied on a set of 60 Vbeta primers and 13 Jbeta primers. Repertoires were generated with immunoSEQ multiplex PCR, while TCRdb's copy carries only in-frame clones and drops some. The data hold 150,000 to 200,000 clones, with approximately 79% observed a single time. Sequenced input: PBMCs. The receptors here all came from a woman aged 50 to 60 in good health and CMV-seropositive.

On this clone: The sample has other DNA sequences that encode this CDR3 too. CDR3 nucleotide sequence: TGTGCCAGCAGCTTAGTCAGCGGGGGGCTCTACAATGAGCAGTTCTTC. This sequence encodes CASSLVSGGLYNEQFF. The J gene is TRBJ2-1, the V gene TRBV7-2, with 9 nucleotides matching TRBD2. Unmatched junction bases numbered 4, after V lost 1 base and J lost 3 bases. This CDR3 spans 16 amino acids. CDR1 is SGHTA, CDR2 FQGNSA, per germline.

The chain recombines TRBV30 with TRBJ1-1; 7 bases fit TRBD1. Germline CDR1 GTSNPN, CDR2 SVGIG (reference sequence). V shed 1 base and J 2 bases; nucleotides not matched to a gene: 1. The CDR3 totals 13 residues. The CDR3 protein is CAWSGQGNTEAFF. CDR3 DNA: TGTGCCTGGAGTGGACAGGGAAACACTGAAGCTTTCTTT.

In this sample, this clone turned up a few times. The chain combines TRBV5-1 with TRBJ1-4; the D gene is possibly TRBD1 (5 bases). This CDR3 spans 15 amino acids. Germline V lookup: CDR1 SGHRS, CDR2 YFSETQ. V lost 0 bases and J 8 bases, leaving 14 bases between the germline ends. The CDR3 region is CASSLEGREEEKLFF. Here the CDR3 DNA reads TGCGCCAGCAGCTTGGAGGGGCGCGAGGAGGAAAAACTGTTTTTT.

This clone was found many times. The chain recombines TRBV7-2 with TRBJ2-3; TRBD1 aligns across 7 bases. The CDR3 totals 14 residues. Losses at the gene ends were 5 bases for V and 3 bases for J; bases not matched to a gene: 5. From germline, CDR1 is SGHTA and CDR2 FQGNSA. CDR3 sequence: CASSKGQPTDTQYF. The CDR3 region has the DNA TGTGCCAGCAGCAAGGGACAGCCGACAGATACGCAGTATTTT.

The rearrangement uses TRBV11-2 and TRBJ2-7; TRBD2 might be the D (6 bases). The CDR3 contains 15 residues. The V end was cut by 7 bases, the J end by 4 bases, with 20 bases between. Germline V gene sequence: CDR1 SGHAT, CDR2 FQNNGV. The CDR3 region has the DNA TGTGCCAGCATCATTGGGGACTCGCCTTATTACGAGCAGTACTTC. Translation gives CASIIGDSPYYEQYF.

This rearrangement joins TRBV15 to TRBJ1-1; D may be TRBD1 (6 bases). The V end was cut by 4 bases, the J end by 0 bases, with 9 bases between. The CDR3 length is 14 residues. Germline lookup yields CDR1 LNHNV and CDR2 YYDKDF (reference sequence). The DNA of the CDR3 is TGTGCCACCAGCACGGGACACATGAACACTGAAGCTTTCTTT. Its translation is CATSTGHMNTEAFF. Using reference TRBV15 and TRBJ1-1 for the parts outside the CDR3, the full variable domain is DAMVIQNPRYQVTQFGKPVTLSCSQTLNHNVMYWYQQKSSQAPKLLFHYYDKDFNNEADTPDNFQSRRPNTSFCFLDIRSPGLGDTAMYLCATSTGHMNTEAFFGQGTRLTVV.

The count of this clone is one. This chain connects TRBV28 to TRBJ2-7, with D possibly being TRBD2 (7 bases). In germline, CDR1 is MDHEN, CDR2 SYDVKM. The V end lost 4 bases, the J end lost 7 bases, and 23 bases lay between the germline ends. The CDR3 is 16 amino acids. The CDR3 loop is CASSSPLGGGLGEQYF. The DNA of the CDR3 is TGTGCCAGCAGTTCCCCTTTGGGGGGGGGCCTTGGGGAGCAGTACTTC.

This chain uses TRBV5-1 with TRBJ1-4; D possibly corresponds to TRBD1 (6 bases). The CDR3 runs 14 residues. The V end was cut by 0 bases, the J end by 7 bases, with 10 bases between. CDR1 and CDR2 from the germline V gene are SGHRS and YFSETQ. The CDR3 region is CASSLGQEFEKLFF. The CDR3 nucleotides read TGCGCCAGCAGCTTGGGACAGGAATTTGAAAAACTGTTTTTT.